These 21 T cell receptor beta chains originate from one sample sequenced in a study of Ad26.COV2.S vaccination and SARS-CoV-2 variants (TCRdb year 2021). The intended sense of this specimen's time point label: individuals recovered from natural SARS-CoV-2 infection. Library construction relied on the immunoSEQ multiplex PCR assay. TCRdb re-hosts the immuneACCESS table, in-frame sequences only. Its copies lack some clones; in the studies checked, an unresolved V gene accounts for under half of them, and the cause for the rest is not known. Counted in this sample were under 150,000 clones; 86% of them appeared once. The top ten hold 4.5% to 6% of the sample. This specimen was peripheral blood, taken after recovery from COVID-19. These receptors all come from a human donor who had recovered from COVID-19.

This chain joins TRBV28 and TRBJ1-5, with D possibly TRBD1 on 6 matching bases. V was trimmed by 6 bases and J by 0 bases, leaving 12 bases between them. The CDR3 has 15 amino acids. Germline V gene data show CDR1 as MDHEN and CDR2 as SYDVKM. In DNA, the CDR3 is TGTGCCAGCAGCAAAGGGGGGCCTAGCAATCAGCCCCAGCATTTT. Translated, it gives CASSKGGPSNQPQHF. Combining the CDR3 with reference TRBV28 and TRBJ1-5 gives the whole variable domain DVKVTQSSRYLVKRTGEKVFLECVQDMDHENMFWYRQDPGLGLRLIYFSYDVKMKEKGDIPEGYSVSREKKERFSLILESASTNQTSMYLCASSKGGPSNQPQHFGDGTRLSIL.

This sequence joins TRBV18 and TRBJ1-1, with 8 bases that match TRBD1. The V gene end was trimmed by 3 bases and the J gene end by 11 bases; junction bases not matched to a gene: 14. The CDR3 is 15 amino acids. CDR1 and CDR2 (germline): KGHSH, LQKENI. Here the CDR3 reads CASSPGQGGMSSAFF. CDR3 DNA sequence: TGTGCCAGCTCACCTGGACAGGGCGGAATGAGTAGCGCTTTCTTT.

This chain connects TRBV28 to TRBJ1-4; 10 bases agree with TRBD1. J lost 5 bases, V lost 7 bases, and 7 bases had no gene match. CDR1 and CDR2 from the germline V gene are MDHEN and SYDVKM. This CDR3 has 15 residues. CDR3 loop: CASIQRDRGNEKLFF. CDR3 DNA: TGTGCCAGCATACAGCGGGACAGGGGAAATGAAAAACTGTTTTTT.

This sequence joins TRBV9 and TRBJ2-6; D is perhaps TRBD1 (6 bases). Germline V gene data show CDR1 as SGDLS and CDR2 as YYNGEE. With 4 bases removed from V and 0 bases from J, the gap between germline ends came to 17 bases. This CDR3 has 18 amino acids. CDR3: CASSPRSRGDSGANVLTF. CDR3 coding DNA: TGTGCCAGCAGCCCAAGGAGCAGGGGCGACTCTGGGGCCAACGTCCTGACTTTC.

The chain uses TRBV15 and TRBJ2-5, with no clear D. The germline V gene has CDR1 LNHNV and CDR2 YYDKDF (reference sequence). CDR3 length: 11 amino acids. Trimming removed 3 bases from V and 5 bases from J, with 4 bases in between. The CDR3 DNA is TGTGCCACCAGCAGGGAGGAGACCCAGTACTTC. This gives the protein CATSREETQYF.

The rearrangement joins TRBV19 to TRBJ2-7, with D unclear. This CDR3 is 15 amino acids long. CDR1 is LNHDA, CDR2 SQIVND, per germline (reference sequence). The V end was cut by 0 bases, the J end by 1 base, with 10 bases between. The CDR3: CASSIEIGLSYEQYF. The DNA for the CDR3 is TGTGCCAGTAGTATAGAAATCGGCCTATCCTACGAGCAGTACTTC.

V is TRBV11-2 and J is TRBJ2-1, with D perhaps TRBD1 (6 bases). From germline, CDR1 is SGHAT and CDR2 FQNNGV. CDR3 length: 12 residues. Trimming took off 5 bases at V and 8 bases at J, with 10 bases between the two ends. Here the CDR3 DNA reads TGTGCCAGCAGCACAGGGCGGTATGAGCAGTTCTTC. Residues: CASSTGRYEQFF.

The rearrangement uses TRBV12-3 or TRBV12-4 and TRBJ1-1; a weak D match, TRBD1 (5 bases). V was clipped by 5 bases and J by 0 bases, with 7 bases between them. The CDR3 contains 13 residues. In DNA form, the CDR3 reads TGTGCCAGCAGTCCAGGGCTGAACACTGAAGCTTTCTTT. Protein: CASSPGLNTEAFF.

The J gene is TRBJ2-3, the V gene TRBV10-1; TRBD1 is a possible D gene (7 bases). The CDR3 has 14 residues. CDR1 and CDR2 from the germline V gene are WNHNN and SYGVQD (reference sequence). Trimming shortened V by 6 bases and J by 0 bases, and 10 bases separated the two germline ends. CDR3 DNA sequence: TGCGCCAGCAGCCAGGGGGGTAGCACAGATACGCAGTATTTT. Residues: CASSQGGSTDTQYF.

This rearrangement joins TRBV19 to TRBJ1-5, with D unclear. The germline V and J ends were trimmed by 6 bases and 5 bases, with 20 bases remaining between them. Per germline, CDR1 LNHDA and CDR2 SQIVND (reference sequence). The CDR3 sequence is 16 residues long. CDR3 bases: TGTGCCAGTAGCCCCCCCCGGCTCTCTTCCCATCAGCCCCAGCATTTT. The encoded protein is CASSPPRLSSHQPQHF.

This chain uses TRBV13 with TRBJ1-2, with D maybe TRBD1 (6 bases). The CDR3 loop spans 14 amino acids. The V and J ends lost 5 bases and 3 bases respectively, with 13 bases between them. The germline V gene has CDR1 PRHDT and CDR2 FYEKMQ (reference sequence). In DNA, the CDR3 is TGTGCCAGCAGCCGAGGGGGAACGGACTATGGCTACACCTTC. Amino acid sequence: CASSRGGTDYGYTF.

The V call is TRBV27, the J call TRBJ1-5; D is ambiguous. This CDR3 is 13 amino acids long. V lost 8 bases, J lost 11 bases, and 19 bases lay in between. CDR1 and CDR2 (germline): MNHEY, SMNVEV (reference sequence). CDR3 residues: CASSPSPGKAQHF. In DNA form, the CDR3 reads TGTGCCAGCTCTCCCTCCCCCGGGAAGGCCCAGCATTTT.

The CDR3 region has the DNA TGTGCCAGTAGTATGGTGGCGGGGGGGTACAATGAGCAGTTCTTC. Its protein is CASSMVAGGYNEQFF. The J gene is TRBJ2-1, the V gene TRBV19; 9 nucleotides line up with TRBD2. The CDR3 contains 15 residues. CDR1 is LNHDA, CDR2 SQIVND, per germline (reference sequence). The V and J ends lost 3 bases and 4 bases, in that order; junction bases with no gene match: 4.

This chain connects TRBV14 to TRBJ2-5, with D unclear. V lost 5 bases and J 4 bases, leaving 5 bases between the germline ends. This CDR3 spans 11 amino acids. Germline V gene sequence: CDR1 SGHDN, CDR2 FVKESK. CDR3 sequence reads: CASSNRETQYF. The CDR3 DNA is TGTGCCAGCAGCAATCGAGAGACCCAGTACTTC.

V gene TRBV10-3 combines with J gene TRBJ1-4; D not resolved. Germline V gene lookup returns CDR1 ENHRY and CDR2 SYGVKD. The CDR3 has 14 residues. With 0 bases removed from V and 10 bases from J, the gap between germline ends came to 12 bases. In nucleotides, the CDR3 is TGTGCCATCAGTGAGTCTCCCGCGGAGGGAAAACTGTTTTTT. This encodes CAISESPAEGKLFF.

The rearrangement joins TRBV28 to TRBJ1-4; 7 bases align to TRBD1. The CDR3 loop spans 16 amino acids. V shed 4 bases and J 1 base; nucleotides not matched to a gene: 6. Germline CDR1 reads MDHEN; CDR2 reads SYDVKM. The CDR3 spells CASSSTGYGTNEKLFF. The CDR3 coding sequence is TGTGCCAGCAGTTCGACAGGGTATGGAACTAATGAAAAACTGTTTTTT.

The chain uses TRBV11-2 and TRBJ1-4; TRBD1 is a possible D gene (5 bases). The CDR3 length is 15 residues. Germline CDR1 reads SGHAT; CDR2 reads FQNNGV. Trimming left V 5 bases short and J 8 bases short, with 18 bases between. The CDR3 sequence: CASSSRGTQAEKLFF. The CDR3 region has the DNA TGTGCCAGCAGCAGTCGGGGCACTCAAGCCGAAAAACTGTTTTTT.

This sequence joins TRBV4-3 and TRBJ1-1; D is unresolved. Per the germline V gene, CDR1 is LGHNA and CDR2 is YSLEER. This CDR3 is 14 amino acids long. V lost 4 bases to trimming and J lost 1 base, with 10 bases between them. The CDR3 DNA reads TGCGCCAGCAGCCGAAACGCACGGAACACTGAAGCTTTCTTT. This gives the protein CASSRNARNTEAFF.

The chain employs TRBV30 and TRBJ1-1; D is uncertain. This CDR3 comprises 12 residues. Germline V gene data show CDR1 as GTSNPN and CDR2 as SVGIG (reference sequence). The V end lost 0 bases, the J end lost 6 bases, and 8 bases lay between the germline ends. The DNA of the CDR3 is TGTGCCTGGAGTGTACTTATGGCTGAAGCTTTCTTT. This gives the protein CAWSVLMAEAFF.

This chain links TRBV7-8 with TRBJ1-6; possibly TRBD1 for D (5 bases). Germline V gene sequence: CDR1 SGHVS, CDR2 FQNEAQ. The CDR3 runs 14 residues. Trimming removed 3 bases at V and 7 bases at J, with 10 bases between. This chain's CDR3 is CASSFRAGNSPLHF. The DNA for the CDR3 is TGTGCCAGCAGCTTTAGAGCAGGGAATTCACCCCTCCACTTT. The full variable domain, completed using reference TRBV7-8 and TRBJ1-6, is GAGVSQSPRYKVAKRGQDVALRCDPISGHVSLFWYQQALGQGPEFLTYFQNEAQLDKSGLPSDRFFAERPEGSVSTLKIQRTQQEDSAVYLCASSFRAGNSPLHFGNGTRLTVT.

The chain is built from TRBV5-6 and TRBJ1-6; D gene uncertain. Looked up from germline, CDR1 is SGHDT and CDR2 is YYEEEE. There are 15 residues in the CDR3. Trimming cost V 4 bases and J 8 bases, with 16 bases left between them. As DNA, the CDR3 is TGTGCCAGCAGCCTCTCCAGAGACCTCTATTCACCCCTCCACTTT. Translated, it gives CASSLSRDLYSPLHF.